The 20 T cell receptor beta chains given below trace back to one sample, sequenced in a study of blood T cell repertoires in COVID-19 (dated by TCRdb to 2018 to 2021). Receptors were amplified or captured by the immunoSEQ multiplex PCR assay. The immuneACCESS repertoire file appears here via TCRdb, limited to in-frame rearrangements. These files lack a portion of the clones; in checked studies, under half of the deficit traces to unresolved V genes, and the cause of the others is not known. The sample profile shows some 150,000 clones; about four fifths of them were found once. The leading ten clones occupy under 7% of the sample. Input material: PBMCs or T cells enriched from blood (not recorded which). The receptors were gathered from a woman aged 45-65 years who had been exposed to COVID-19.

Here the CDR3 DNA reads TGCAGCGTTGAACAGGCTAGCGGGAGGGTAGTAGGGGCCTACAATGAGCAGTTCTTC. Translated: CSVEQASGRVVGAYNEQFF. The chain is built from TRBV29-1 and TRBJ2-1; 12 bases are a match to TRBD2. Germline CDR1 SQVTM, CDR2 ANQGSEA. The V segment lost 2 bases and the J segment 2 bases; nucleotides outside the gene matches: 13. The CDR3 runs to 19 residues.

The genes are TRBV3-1 (or the pseudogene TRBV3-2) and TRBJ1-2; 8 positions match TRBD1. This CDR3 is built from 15 residues. The V and J ends lost 6 bases and 3 bases, in that order; junction bases with no gene match: 9. Germline lookup yields CDR1 LGHDT and CDR2 YNNKEL (reference sequence). CDR3 nucleotide sequence: TGTGCCAGCAGTCCACAGGGGGGGCGTGACTATGGCTACACCTTC. Translating it yields CASSPQGGRDYGYTF.

This chain uses TRBV5-4 with TRBJ2-2; possible D gene TRBD1, 5 bases. CDR1 SGHNT and CDR2 YYREEE come from the germline V gene (reference sequence). Trimming took off 0 bases at V and 5 bases at J, with 11 bases between the two ends. The length of the CDR3 is 15 residues. CDR3 nucleotides: TGTGCCAGCAGCTTGGAACCAGGGTGGACCGGGGAGCTGTTTTTT. Protein product: CASSLEPGWTGELFF.

The V call is TRBV12-3 or TRBV12-4, the J call TRBJ2-5, with D possibly being TRBD2 (6 bases). Trimming left V 3 bases short and J 7 bases short, with 12 bases between. This CDR3 is built from 13 residues. The CDR3 loop is CASSFGFGRTQYF. The CDR3 DNA sequence: TGTGCCAGCAGTTTCGGGTTCGGGAGGACCCAGTACTTC.

This clone has a handful of counts. This chain links TRBV14 with TRBJ1-1, with TRBD1 matching over 8 bases. From germline, CDR1 is SGHDN and CDR2 FVKESK. The CDR3 has 13 amino acids. V shed 1 base, J shed 8 bases, and the junction held 3 bases outside the gene matches. The CDR3 sequence is CASSQAGTGEAFF. CDR3 bases: TGTGCCAGCAGCCAAGCCGGGACAGGCGAAGCTTTCTTT.

The gene calls are TRBV29-1 and TRBJ1-2; 11 bases line up with TRBD1. The V gene's germline CDR1 is SQVTM and CDR2 ANQGSEA. The CDR3 length is 14 residues. V dropped 2 bases and J dropped 4; count of bases not matched to a gene: 3. In nucleotides, the CDR3 is TGCAGCGTTGAAACCGGACAGGGGGCCTATGGCTACACCTTC. The encoded protein is CSVETGQGAYGYTF.

This rearrangement joins TRBV10-2 to TRBJ2-7, with TRBD2 matching over 12 bases. Germline V gives CDR1 WSHSY, CDR2 SAAADI. The length of the CDR3 is 14 residues. The trim removed 3 bases at V and 4 bases at J, leaving 1 base unmatched. The CDR3 DNA reads TGCGCCAGCAGTGAAACTAGCGGGAGGTACGAGCAGTACTTC. Translated: CASSETSGRYEQYF.

The gene calls are TRBV28 and TRBJ1-1; D possibly corresponds to TRBD1 (5 bases). The CDR3 consists of 14 residues. CDR1 and CDR2 from the germline V gene are MDHEN and SYDVKM. With 8 bases removed from V and 0 bases from J, the gap between germline ends came to 13 bases. CDR3 nucleotides: TGTGCCAGCGGCGGAGGGGCCTTGAACACTGAAGCTTTCTTT. Encoded protein: CASGGGALNTEAFF.

CDR3 in amino acids: CASSPGPVNEQFF. The CDR3, as DNA: TGTGCCAGCTCACCAGGGCCCGTCAATGAGCAGTTCTTC. The rearrangement uses TRBV18 and TRBJ2-1, with unresolved D. Deletions cut 2 bases from V and 6 bases from J, with 8 bases between. Germline CDR1 reads KGHSH; CDR2 reads LQKENI. The CDR3 is made up of 13 amino acids.

The chain couples TRBV7-8 to TRBJ1-5, with TRBD1 matching over 12 bases. CDR3 length: 16 amino acids. V was pared by 4 bases and J by 4 bases, with 5 bases of the junction left unmatched. In germline, CDR1 is SGHVS, CDR2 FQNEAQ. The CDR3 here is CASSYTGQGANQPQHF. The CDR3 nucleotides read TGTGCCAGCAGCTACACGGGACAGGGGGCTAATCAGCCCCAGCATTTT.

J is TRBJ1-5 and V is TRBV6-5; no reliable D call. Germline V gene sequence: CDR1 MNHEY, CDR2 SVGAGI. The V end was cut by 4 bases, the J end by 5 bases, with 18 bases between. CDR3 length: 16 amino acids. The CDR3 nucleotides are TGTGCCAGCAGTTCTCTCTCAGTTGCGGGCCATCAGCCCCAGCATTTT. The encoded protein is CASSSLSVAGHQPQHF.

The V call is TRBV6-4, the J call TRBJ2-7, with 9 positions matching TRBD1. CDR1 and CDR2 from the germline V gene are MRHNA and SNTAGT. This CDR3 has 16 amino acids. Unmatched junction bases numbered 11, after V lost 1 base and J lost 7 bases. Here the CDR3 reads CASSDLRTGDAGEQYF. The CDR3 bases are TGTGCCAGCAGTGACTTAAGGACAGGGGACGCGGGGGAGCAGTACTTC.

The V call is TRBV28, the J call TRBJ1-2; perhaps TRBD1 as D (5 bases). This CDR3 region has 13 residues. V gave up 4 bases and J gave up 4 bases, with 10 bases separating them. Germline CDR1 and CDR2: MDHEN and SYDVKM. For the CDR3, the DNA is TGTGCCAGCAGTTCCCAGGGCGGCTATGGCTACACCTTC. This translates into CASSSQGGYGYTF.

V and J are TRBV24-1 and TRBJ2-3; the D gene is possibly TRBD2 (6 bases). Germline-derived CDR1 and CDR2 are KGHDR and SFDVKD. Trimming shortened V by 0 bases and J by 9 bases, and 18 bases separated the two germline ends. This CDR3 is 16 amino acids long. In DNA, the CDR3 is TGTGCCACCAGTGATTTGGTGGGAGGCCCCCGTGGCACGCAGTATTTT. It is translated as CATSDLVGGPRGTQYF.

This clone was found a few times. The V call is TRBV7-3, the J call TRBJ1-1; a weak D match, TRBD1 (6 bases). The germline gives CDR1 SGHTA, CDR2 FQGTGA. CDR3 length: 13 amino acids. The ends were cut back, 4 bases at V and 6 bases at J, with 12 bases in the middle. The CDR3 reads CASSSRQEAEAFF. DNA of the CDR3: TGTGCCAGCAGCTCAAGACAGGAGGCTGAAGCTTTCTTT.

The rearrangement uses TRBV27 and TRBJ2-4, with 7 bases aligning to TRBD1. CDR1 is MNHEY and CDR2 is SMNVEV in the germline V gene (reference sequence). Germline trimming cut 6 bases from V and 0 bases from J; bases unmatched to any gene: 20. The length of the CDR3 is 20 residues. The CDR3 reads CASSPYSPGQVMVAKNIQYF. CDR3 nucleotides: TGTGCCAGCAGCCCTTATTCCCCCGGACAGGTGATGGTAGCCAAAAACATTCAGTACTTC.

The chain recombines TRBV10-1 with TRBJ2-3, with TRBD1 as a possible D gene (6 bases). Trimming stripped 6 bases from V and 0 bases from J, with 13 bases between. In germline, CDR1 is WNHNN, CDR2 SYGVQD (reference sequence). The CDR3 extends over 15 amino acids. DNA for the CDR3: TGCGCCAGCAGCCAAGGACAGCTTAGCACAGATACGCAGTATTTT. Its protein product is CASSQGQLSTDTQYF.

The chain uses TRBV2 and TRBJ2-2; maybe TRBD1 (6 bases). The CDR3 has 14 amino acids. Germline CDR1 reads SNHLY; CDR2 reads FYNNEI. Trimming removed 7 bases at V and 0 bases at J, with 9 bases between. The CDR3 is CASKGTSNTGELFF. The DNA of the CDR3 is TGTGCCAGCAAAGGGACATCGAACACCGGGGAGCTGTTTTTT. Supplemented by reference TRBV2 and TRBJ2-2, the full variable domain reads EPEVTQTPSHQVTQMGQEVILRCVPISNHLYFYWYRQILGQKVEFLVSFYNNEISEKSEIFDDQFSVERPDGSNFTLKIRSTKLEDSAMYFCASKGTSNTGELFFGEGSRLTVL.

This clone has just one count. The rearrangement joins TRBV5-3 to TRBJ2-5; 7 bases agree with TRBD2. TRBV5-3 is identified as an open reading frame with a role that is uncertain. J was trimmed by 10 bases and V by 0 bases; bases with no gene match: 9. The CDR3 loop spans 14 amino acids. CDR3 residues: CARSLGSGLEDQYF. The CDR3 coding sequence is TGTGCCAGAAGCTTGGGAAGCGGACTAGAGGACCAGTACTTC.

V gene TRBV3-1 (or the pseudogene TRBV3-2) combines with J gene TRBJ1-2; 7 bases agree with TRBD1. Trimming took 4 bases from V and 2 from J; bases not matched to a gene: 7. Germline CDR1 reads LGHDT; CDR2 reads YNNKEL (reference sequence). The length of the CDR3 is 15 residues. The CDR3 loop is CASSPTTGQNYGYTF. The CDR3 region has the DNA TGTGCCAGCAGCCCTACAACGGGACAGAACTATGGCTACACCTTC.